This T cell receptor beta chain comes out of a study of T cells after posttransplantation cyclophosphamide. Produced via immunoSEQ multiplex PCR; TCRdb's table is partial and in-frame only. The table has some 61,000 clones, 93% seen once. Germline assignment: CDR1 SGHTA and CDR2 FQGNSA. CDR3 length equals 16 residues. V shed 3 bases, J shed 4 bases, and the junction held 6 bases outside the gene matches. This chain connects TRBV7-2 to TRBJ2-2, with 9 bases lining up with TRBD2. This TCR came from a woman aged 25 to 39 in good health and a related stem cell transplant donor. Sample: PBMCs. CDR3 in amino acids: CASSLGLAIGTGELFF. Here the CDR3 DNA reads TGTGCCAGCAGCTTGGGACTAGCTATAGGCACCGGGGAGCTGTTTTTT.